This T cell receptor (beta chain) was found in a study of cytomegalovirus exposure and HLA in healthy donors. Germline-derived CDR1 and CDR2 are SGHNT and YYREEE (reference sequence). The CDR3 loop spans 16 amino acids. The PCR ran on 60 Vbeta and 13 Jbeta primers. TCRdb's copy holds only in-frame clones and misses some; the assay was immunoSEQ multiplex PCR. The sample shows some 160,000 clones, 70% to 80% of them seen only once. The source is a man aged 50 to 60 in good health and CMV-seropositive. The sample consisted of PBMCs. This rearrangement joins TRBV5-4 to TRBJ2-5, with 9 bases identical to TRBD2. The DNA end lines up better with TRBJ2-7; the J call may be wrong. The CDR3 DNA sequence: TGTGCCAGCAGCCAGGGAACGGCTAGCGGGGTCTACGAGCAGTACTTC. It translates to CASSQGTASGVYEQYF.